Each of the 19 T cell receptor beta chains below was sequenced from the same sample in a study of early T cells in non-severe SARS-CoV-2 infection. TCRdb fed the 5' RACE reads into MiXCR, producing one record per CDR3 protein. The table lists approximately 110,000 distinct CDR3 sequences, 14% to 15% of them singletons. Material for sequencing was whole blood. These receptors all come from an adult who was a healthcare worker with PCR-confirmed SARS-CoV-2 infection or an uninfected control (not recorded which).

This clonotype has more than one count but fewer than ten. The CDR3 sequence is CASSSAGQYSNQPQHF. As DNA, the CDR3 is TGTGCCAGCAGTTCCGCCGGACAGTATAGCAATCAGCCCCAGCATTTT. V gene TRBV12-3 or TRBV12-4 combines with J gene TRBJ1-5; the D gene is possibly TRBD1 (6 bases). V was clipped by 4 bases and J by 0 bases, with 13 bases between them. The CDR3 totals 16 residues.

The J gene is TRBJ2-1, the V gene TRBV6-1; D unresolved. This CDR3 has 13 amino acids. Trimming took 6 bases from V and 6 from J, leaving 12 bases between them. The V gene's germline CDR1 is MNHNS and CDR2 SASEGT. The CDR3: CASSPLGRNEQFF. In DNA, the CDR3 is TGTGCCAGCAGCCCTCTCGGGCGCAATGAGCAGTTCTTC.

This clonotype was counted between two and nine times. V usage is TRBV7-9 and J usage is TRBJ1-1, with D uncertain. CDR1 and CDR2 from the germline V gene are SEHNR and FQNEAQ (reference sequence). CDR3 length equals 13 residues. Trimming pared 11 bases from V and 0 bases from J, leaving 13 bases between. In nucleotides, the CDR3 is TGTGCCGTCGGCGGGTCAATGAACACTGAAGCTTTCTTT. As protein: CAVGGSMNTEAFF.

This clonotype was detected ten times or more. The chain recombines TRBV12-3 or TRBV12-4 with TRBJ1-1; 7 bases are a match to TRBD1. CDR3 length: 15 residues. Trimming cost V 6 bases and J 4 bases; bases outside gene matches: 11. The DNA for the CDR3 is TGTGCCAGCAGCCGCCCGGGGCAGGGGGGCACTGAAGCTTTCTTT. This codes for CASSRPGQGGTEAFF.

This clonotype was seen a handful of times. The chain combines TRBV7-3 with TRBJ2-1, with D maybe TRBD2 (5 bases). This CDR3 region has 13 residues. V lost 6 bases, J lost 7 bases, and 13 bases lay in between. Germline CDR1 SGHTA, CDR2 FQGTGA. CDR3 DNA sequence: TGTGCCAGCAGTCTGGACGGGAAAAATGAGCAGTTCTTC. This codes for CASSLDGKNEQFF.

V usage is TRBV2 and J usage is TRBJ2-3; possibly TRBD1 for D (6 bases). This CDR3 comprises 13 residues. Trimming left V 10 bases short and J 1 base short, with 12 bases between. Germline V gives CDR1 SNHLY, CDR2 FYNNEI. The CDR3 DNA follows: TGTGCCAACGACAGGCTCGGCACAGATACGCAGTATTTT. Amino acids: CANDRLGTDTQYF.

This clonotype has a count of ten or more. The rearrangement joins TRBV29-1 to TRBJ1-5, with D perhaps TRBD1 (5 bases). This CDR3 contains 12 residues. V dropped 4 bases and J dropped 3 bases, with 7 bases sitting between them. Per germline, CDR1 SQVTM and CDR2 ANQGSEA. CDR3 nucleotide sequence: TGCAGCGTTGGACAGTACAATCAGCCCCAGCATTTT. Amino acids: CSVGQYNQPQHF. Variable domain in full (rest from reference TRBV29-1 and TRBJ1-5): SAVISQKPSRDICQRGTSLTIQCQVDSQVTMMFWYRQQPGQSLTLIATANQGSEATYESGFVIDKFPISRPNLTFSTLTVSNMSPEDSSIYLCSVGQYNQPQHFGDGTRLSIL.

In its sample, this clonotype was seen many times. The chain has TRBV29-1 and TRBJ2-1; D not certain. From germline, CDR1 is SQVTM and CDR2 ANQGSEA. This CDR3 is 12 amino acids long. Between the trimmed V and J ends, which lost 6 bases and 10 bases, there was a span of 16 bases. The CDR3 nucleotides read TGCAGCGTGGAGAGTCTCACCGACGAGCAGTTCTTC. It is translated as CSVESLTDEQFF.

The gene calls are TRBV20-1 and TRBJ1-2; the D is unclear. The germline V and J ends were trimmed by 1 base and 1 base, with 7 bases remaining between them. CDR1 is DFQATT and CDR2 is SNEGSKA in the germline V gene (reference sequence). CDR3 length equals 13 residues. The CDR3 DNA sequence: TGCAGTGCTAGAGCCGGGGTTAACTATGGCTACACCTTC. Encoded protein: CSARAGVNYGYTF.

This clonotype turned up a few times. The rearrangement uses TRBV6-1 and TRBJ1-2; D may be TRBD1 (5 bases). V gave up 6 bases and J gave up 8 bases, with 10 bases separating them. Germline values: CDR1 MNHNS, CDR2 SASEGT. The CDR3 has 11 residues. CDR3 coding DNA: TGTGCCAGCAGCAGGGATCGGGGCTACACCTTC. Translated, it gives CASSRDRGYTF.

The chain employs TRBV18 and TRBJ1-4; 11 nucleotides line up with TRBD1. The J segment lost 3 bases and the V segment lost 0 bases, leaving 9 bases of the junction unmatched. CDR1 KGHSH and CDR2 LQKENI come from the germline V gene. The CDR3 extends over 19 amino acids. Here the CDR3 DNA reads TGTGCCAGCTCACCACCGCGCGGACAGGGGGCGCCGGCTAATGAAAAACTGTTTTTT. Amino acids: CASSPPRGQGAPANEKLFF.

This clonotype has just a few counts. This chain connects TRBV7-3 to TRBJ2-3; weak D call: TRBD2 (5 bases). The V and J ends lost 2 bases and 0 bases respectively, with 12 bases between them. The V gene's germline CDR1 is SGHTA and CDR2 FQGTGA. CDR3 size: 16 residues. CDR3 bases: TGTGCCAGCAGCTTAGGGCCGGGCGGGAGCACAGATACGCAGTATTTT. Encoded protein: CASSLGPGGSTDTQYF. Filled out from reference TRBV7-3 and TRBJ2-3, the complete variable domain reads GAGVSQTPSNKVTEKGKYVELRCDPISGHTALYWYRQSLGQGPEFLIYFQGTGAADDSGLPNDRFFAVRPEGSVSTLKIQRTERGDSAVYLCASSLGPGGSTDTQYFGPGTRLTVL.

This clonotype was observed a few times. The rearrangement links TRBV6-5 to TRBJ1-6, with D uncertain. The CDR3 sequence is 12 residues long. The germline V gene has CDR1 MNHEY and CDR2 SVGAGI. V lost 0 bases to trimming and J lost 12 bases, with 6 bases between them. CDR3 residues: CASSYSYGPLHF. CDR3 bases: TGTGCCAGCAGTTACTCGTACGGACCCCTCCACTTT.

The chain couples TRBV12-3 or TRBV12-4 to TRBJ1-3; D not resolved. This CDR3 comprises 14 residues. V was shortened by 3 bases and J by 0 bases, with 6 bases between the two germline ends. CDR3 residues: CASSFSVSGNTIYF. CDR3 nucleotides: TGTGCCAGCAGTTTTTCCGTCTCTGGAAACACCATATATTTT.

This clonotype has just a few counts. This chain links TRBV11-2 with TRBJ2-7; D may correspond to TRBD1 or TRBD2 (5 bases each). The V and J ends lost 5 bases and 7 bases respectively, with 18 bases between them. In germline, CDR1 is SGHAT, CDR2 FQNNGV. The CDR3 covers 14 residues. CDR3 sequence: CASSHSGTVGEQYF. DNA for the CDR3: TGTGCCAGCAGCCACTCCGGGACGGTCGGTGAGCAGTACTTC.

This clonotype has more than one count but fewer than ten. V is TRBV5-1 and J is TRBJ2-3, with D unclear. V was clipped by 4 bases and J by 2 bases, with 17 bases between them. In germline, CDR1 is SGHRS, CDR2 YFSETQ. The CDR3 has 16 amino acids. CDR3 coding DNA: TGCGCCAGCAGCCCTGGACCATTACGTTACACAGATACGCAGTATTTT. It encodes CASSPGPLRYTDTQYF.

The chain couples TRBV20-1 to TRBJ1-5; 10 bases fit TRBD1. Germline loops: CDR1 DFQATT, CDR2 SNEGSKA (reference sequence). The CDR3 is 17 amino acids. V lost 2 bases and J lost 0; bases outside the gene matches: 7. Written as DNA, the CDR3 is TGCAGTGCTAGACTTAGACAGGGGGCTTATAGCAATCAGCCCCAGCATTTT. Translated: CSARLRQGAYSNQPQHF.

This chain links TRBV5-1 with TRBJ2-3; TRBD1 or TRBD2 may be the D gene (5 bases each). CDR3 length: 15 residues. Germline V gives CDR1 SGHRS, CDR2 YFSETQ. Trimming pared 4 bases from V and 0 bases from J, leaving 12 bases between. The CDR3 sequence: CASSLGTLSTDTQYF. The CDR3 DNA sequence: TGCGCCAGCAGCCTTGGGACCTTAAGCACAGATACGCAGTATTTT.

The chain links TRBV12-3 or TRBV12-4 to TRBJ2-3, with TRBD2 identical over 13 bases. Germline trimming cut 6 bases from V and 3 bases from J; bases unmatched to any gene: 6. This CDR3 comprises 16 residues. This chain's CDR3 is CASSPTSGGATDTQYF. In DNA, the CDR3 is TGTGCCAGCAGCCCCACTAGCGGGGGGGCGACAGATACGCAGTATTTT.